A single T cell receptor beta chain is shown here with its context. These data belong to a study of blood T cell repertoires in COVID-19. Looking at the study overall: There were acute and convalescent COVID-19 samples, and they came from the United States, Italy and Spain. Sources were T cells, B-cell-depleted T cells, or PBMCs; the material itself was cDNA or gDNA.

Original handling: Estimated nucleated cell counts came from reference gene primer amplification. Generated by immunoSEQ multiplex PCR, the TCRdb table keeps only in-frame clones and is missing some. Clonal size and the V and J genes are those of that table, whereas D and trimming came from the DNA. The sample lists 65,000 to 70,000 clones; more than 60% were seen once. The CDR3 runs to 15 residues. V gave up 6 bases and J gave up 3 bases, with 14 bases separating them. The germline V gene encodes CDR1 LGHDT and CDR2 YNNKEL (reference sequence). The specimen sequenced was peripheral blood. This sequence was found in a human donor in a cohort sampled during active COVID-19. The rearrangement uses TRBV3-1 (or the pseudogene TRBV3-2) and TRBJ1-4, with a possible D match to TRBD1 (5 bases). The DNA of the CDR3 is TGTGCCAGCAGTCGCGGGGGGGGTGCTAATGAAAAACTGTTTTTT. Amino acid sequence: CASSRGGGANEKLFF.